This entry is about one T cell receptor beta chain. The sample comes from a study of human T cells and chemical hapten exposure. Across the whole study: Sensitization applied 2% DPC to about 2 cm by about 2 cm of upper inner arm skin. For the approximately 25-week duration of the study, patients were given weekly doses of diphenylcyclopropenone on the scalp.

The CDR3 runs to 19 residues. CDR1 and CDR2 (germline): KGHSH, LQKENI. After removal of 6 bases from V and 0 bases from J, the junction contained 11 bases not matched to a gene. Noted time point: patch test 3, about 24 weeks after DPC sensitization. Sample treatment: therapeutic diphenylcyclopropenone sensitization with weekly scalp DPC. One entry per CDR3 protein results from TCRdb running MiXCR on the RACE reads. The table includes more than 95,000 distinct CDR3 sequences, 25% to 35% detected once. The TCR originated in a man aged 35 to 55 with alopecia areata. Some clones in this sample may be carry-over from other donors' samples. The chain carries TRBV18 and TRBJ2-1; 13 bases line up with TRBD2. The source material was whole blood, sampled in connection with sensitization to the hapten diphenylcyclopropenone (DPC). The CDR3 coding sequence is TGTGCCAGCTCCCAGACCGGGACTAGCGGGACGAGCTCCTACAATGAGCAGTTCTTC. This translates into CASSQTGTSGTSSYNEQFF.